A selection of T cell receptor beta chains follows, all from one sample in a study of Ad26.COV2.S vaccination and SARS-CoV-2 variants. Produced via immunoSEQ multiplex PCR; TCRdb's table is partial and in-frame only. The repertoire includes some 340,000 clones, around four fifths of them detected once, and about 2.1% sits in the top ten. The sample was peripheral blood, taken in a trial of Ad26.COV2.S vaccine versus placebo. Source of these receptors: a person between 18 and 59 years old who received the Ad26.COV2.S COVID-19 vaccine or a placebo. CDR3s include the opening cysteine and the closing phenylalanine or tryptophan. The D gene is left open where the match is weak. Rows give clone size only sometimes, using once, few, many, or a class for an expanded clone.

TRBJ2-5 | TRBV5-1 | NA | TRBD2 | CASAGGGTQETQYF | TGCGCCAGTGCCGGCGGGGGAACGCAAGAGACCCAGTACTTC
TRBJ2-2 | TRBV2 | NA | TRBD1 | CASGRDRTTNTGELFF | TGTGCCAGCGGCCGGGACAGGACGACGAACACCGGGGAGCTGTTTTTT
TRBJ1-1 | TRBV3-1/TRBV3-2 | NA | NA | CASSQGFSNTEAFF | TGTGCCAGCAGCCAAGGATTCTCGAACACTGAAGCTTTCTTT
TRBJ1-1 | TRBV5-6 | NA | TRBD1 | CASRNRQGTTEAFF | TGTGCCAGCAGAAACCGACAGGGTACCACTGAAGCTTTCTTT
TRBJ2-1 | TRBV19 | NA | TRBD2 | CASTSRGSGGPASSYNEQFF | TGTGCCAGTACCTCACGGGGGAGCGGGGGGCCCGCTAGCTCCTACAATGAGCAGTTCTTC
TRBJ1-1 | TRBV5-5 | NA | NA | CASSANRELPEAFF | TGTGCCAGCAGCGCAAACAGGGAGTTGCCTGAAGCTTTCTTT
TRBJ1-2 | TRBV30 | NA | NA | CAWIWISGGGHYGYTF | TGTGCCTGGATATGGATTTCTGGTGGGGGACACTATGGCTACACCTTC
TRBJ2-1 | TRBV6-5 | NA | TRBD2 | CASSYGGRGGYNEQFF | TGTGCCAGCAGTTACGGTGGGCGGGGGGGCTACAATGAGCAGTTCTTC
TRBJ1-1 | TRBV19 | NA | NA | CASSILSPPMNTEAFF | TGTGCCAGTAGTATCCTCTCTCCCCCGATGAACACTGAAGCTTTCTTT
TRBJ1-5 | TRBV20-1 | few | TRBD1 | CSASGGRGRNQPQHF | TGCAGTGCTAGTGGTGGCAGGGGGCGAAATCAGCCCCAGCATTTT
TRBJ2-5 | TRBV3-1/TRBV3-2 | NA | TRBD1 | CASSIRGTETQYF | TGTGCCAGCAGCATCAGGGGGACGGAGACCCAGTACTTC
TRBJ1-2 | TRBV9 | NA | NA | CASSVAGFGYTF | TGTGCCAGCAGCGTAGCTGGCTTTGGCTACACCTTC
TRBJ2-1 | TRBV4-1 | NA | TRBD2 | CASSRRTSGPSSYNEQFF | TGCGCCAGCAGCCGTAGAACTAGCGGTCCGAGCTCCTACAATGAGCAGTTCTTC
TRBJ2-7 | TRBV7-9 | once | NA | CASSLRRWSVSYEQYF | TGTGCCAGCAGCTTACGGCGGTGGTCTGTGTCCTACGAGCAGTACTTC
TRBJ2-3 | TRBV29-1 | NA | NA | CSALTAGPGDTQYF | TGCAGCGCATTGACGGCCGGGCCCGGAGATACGCAGTATTTT
TRBJ1-4 | TRBV3-1/TRBV3-2 | NA | TRBD1 | CASSQPSGGEKLFF | TGTGCCAGCAGCCAACCATCAGGGGGCGAAAAACTGTTTTTT
TRBJ2-7 | TRBV7-8 | NA | NA | CASSGSGFHEQYF | TGTGCCAGCAGCGGATCGGGGTTCCACGAGCAGTACTTC
TRBJ1-1 | TRBV9 | NA | NA | CASSDRVTDTEAFF | TGTGCCAGCAGCGACAGGGTGACGGACACTGAAGCTTTCTTT
TRBJ2-1 | TRBV7-2 | NA | NA | CASSLEGTTSEQFF | TGTGCCAGCAGCTTAGAGGGCACAACCTCGGAGCAGTTCTTC
TRBJ1-3 | TRBV10-2 | NA | NA | CASSANRVSGNTIYF | TGCGCCAGCAGTGCGAACAGAGTTTCTGGAAACACCATATATTTT
TRBJ2-2 | TRBV19 | NA | TRBD1 | CATRGTTSGRGELFF | TGTGCCACCAGGGGGACAACCTCTGGAAGGGGGGAGCTGTTTTTT
TRBJ2-7 | TRBV18 | NA | NA | CASSPTTEAYEQYF | TGTGCCAGCTCACCGACGACAGAAGCCTACGAGCAGTACTTC
TRBJ1-2 | TRBV5-1 | NA | NA | CASSSGTSKYGYTF | TGCGCCAGCAGCTCCGGGACAAGCAAATATGGCTACACCTTC
TRBJ2-5 | TRBV4-1 | NA | TRBD2 | CASSHGLAGTRGTQYF | TGCGCCAGCAGCCATGGGCTAGCGGGAACGAGGGGGACCCAGTACTTC
TRBJ2-2 | TRBV2 | many | NA | CASSEGSSVAGELFF | TGTGCCAGCAGTGAAGGTAGTAGCGTGGCCGGGGAGCTGTTTTTT
TRBJ1-2 | TRBV5-6 | NA | NA | CASSLSGRSNYGYTF | TGTGCCAGCAGCTTGTCCGGAAGATCTAACTATGGCTACACCTTC
TRBJ1-5 | TRBV19 | NA | TRBD1 | CASRSGTGGAVGNQPQHF | TGTGCCAGTAGATCCGGGACAGGGGGCGCGGTTGGCAATCAGCCCCAGCATTTT
TRBJ2-7 | TRBV7-2 | NA | TRBD2 | CASSTSGGAVYEQYF | TGTGCCAGCAGCACCAGCGGGGGGGCGGTTTACGAGCAGTACTTC
TRBJ1-2 | TRBV6-5 | NA | NA | CASSLPGNYGYTF | TGTGCCAGCAGTCTCCCCGGGAACTATGGCTACACCTTC
TRBJ2-3 | TRBV9 | NA | TRBD1 | CASSESDRVPDTQYF | TGTGCCAGCAGCGAGAGCGACAGGGTTCCAGATACGCAGTATTTT
TRBJ2-3 | TRBV9 | NA | NA | CASSVVGHHSTDTQYF | TGTGCCAGCAGCGTAGTGGGACATCATAGCACAGATACGCAGTATTTT
TRBJ2-3 | TRBV9 | NA | NA | CASSDTSRPDTQYF | TGTGCCAGCAGCGACACTAGTCGCCCAGATACGCAGTATTTT
TRBJ2-7 | TRBV5-1 | NA | NA | CASSLDPTSSYEQYF | TGCGCCAGCAGCTTGGACCCTACTAGCTCCTACGAGCAGTACTTC
TRBJ1-2 | TRBV30 | NA | NA | CAWELQANYGYTF | TGTGCCTGGGAGCTACAGGCTAACTATGGCTACACCTTC
TRBJ1-4 | TRBV28 | NA | NA | CASSLSTEKLFF | TGTGCCAGCAGTTTATCTACTGAAAAACTGTTTTTT
TRBJ1-4 | TRBV19 | few | NA | CASSIPAHEKLFF | TGTGCCAGTAGTATCCCCGCCCATGAAAAACTGTTTTTT
TRBJ1-1 | TRBV29-1 | once | NA | CSVEIRDTEAFF | TGCAGCGTTGAAATCAGGGACACTGAAGCTTTCTTT
TRBJ2-4 | TRBV28 | few | NA | CASTRLTPVAKNIQYF | TGTGCCAGCACCCGCCTGACACCTGTAGCCAAAAACATTCAGTACTTC
TRBJ1-5 | TRBV5-1 | NA | NA | CASSLDANQPQHF | TGCGCCAGCAGCTTGGATGCTAATCAGCCCCAGCATTTT
TRBJ2-2 | TRBV9 | NA | TRBD1 | CASSATGSTGELFF | TGTGCCAGCAGCGCGACAGGGTCCACCGGGGAGCTGTTTTTT
TRBJ2-1 | TRBV11-3 | once | NA | CASSLDPGWAYNEQFF | TGTGCCAGCAGCTTAGATCCCGGGTGGGCCTACAATGAGCAGTTCTTC
TRBJ2-7 | TRBV7-2 | few | TRBD1 | CASSLWTGPPYEQYF | TGTGCCAGCAGCTTGTGGACAGGGCCCCCCTACGAGCAGTACTTC
TRBJ1-3 | TRBV9 | NA | NA | CASNIQGEGNTIYF | TGTGCCAGCAACATTCAGGGCGAGGGAAACACCATATATTTT
TRBJ1-1 | TRBV4-1 | NA | NA | CASSLTGMNTEAFF | TGCGCCAGCAGCCTTACGGGGATGAACACTGAAGCTTTCTTT
TRBJ2-3 | TRBV11-3 | NA | NA | CASSEGGSRGADTQYF | TGTGCCAGCAGTGAGGGGGGGAGTCGCGGCGCAGATACGCAGTATTTT
TRBJ1-4 | TRBV3-1/TRBV3-2 | NA | NA | CASSQRGGTEKLFF | TGTGCCAGCAGCCAACGAGGGGGGACTGAAAAACTGTTTTTT
TRBJ1-3 | TRBV2 | many | TRBD1 | CASKPGTGIIGNTIYF | TGTGCCAGCAAGCCGGGGACAGGGATCATTGGAAACACCATATATTTT
TRBJ1-2 | TRBV7-9 | few | NA | CASSLEGYGYTF | TGTGCCAGCAGCTTAGAGGGCTATGGCTACACCTTC
TRBJ1-2 | TRBV28 | few | NA | CASSFGIRGYTF | TGTGCCAGCAGTTTCGGTATACGTGGCTACACCTTC
TRBJ2-3 | TRBV30 | NA | NA | CAWSPGLITDTQYF | TGTGCCTGGAGTCCGGGACTTATAACAGATACGCAGTATTTT
TRBJ2-2 | TRBV27 | NA | NA | CASSFHTGELFF | TGTGCCAGCAGTTTTCACACCGGGGAGCTGTTTTTT
TRBJ2-3 | TRBV6-6 | NA | NA | CASSPRDTQYF | TGTGCCAGCAGTCCGAGGGATACGCAGTATTTT
TRBJ1-4 | TRBV3-1/TRBV3-2 | NA | NA | CASSQVPRNEKLFF | TGTGCCAGCAGCCAAGTCCCCAGAAATGAAAAACTGTTTTTT
TRBJ1-5 | TRBV24-1 | NA | NA | CATSPGGQPQHF | TGTGCCACCAGTCCGGGGGGTCAGCCCCAGCATTTT
TRBJ2-1 | TRBV7-2 | NA | NA | CASSTTGPSYNEQFF | TGTGCCAGCAGCACTACAGGGCCCTCCTACAATGAGCAGTTCTTC
TRBJ1-3 | TRBV28 | NA | NA | CASNTFGNTIYF | TGTGCCAGCAATACGTTTGGAAACACCATATATTTT
TRBJ1-3 | TRBV4-2 | once | TRBD1 | CASTQDRGMAGNTIYF | TGTGCCAGCACCCAAGACAGGGGAATGGCCGGAAACACCATATATTTT
TRBJ2-5 | TRBV28 | NA | NA | CASSGNKGGETQYF | TGTGCCAGCAGTGGCAACAAGGGCGGGGAGACCCAGTACTTC
TRBJ2-1 | TRBV6-4 | NA | TRBD1 | CASSGGQGYNEQFF | TGTGCCAGCAGTGGAGGACAGGGTTATAATGAGCAGTTCTTC
TRBJ1-1 | TRBV18 | NA | NA | CASSPKGKSEAFF | TGTGCCAGCTCACCAAAGGGGAAGAGTGAAGCTTTCTTT